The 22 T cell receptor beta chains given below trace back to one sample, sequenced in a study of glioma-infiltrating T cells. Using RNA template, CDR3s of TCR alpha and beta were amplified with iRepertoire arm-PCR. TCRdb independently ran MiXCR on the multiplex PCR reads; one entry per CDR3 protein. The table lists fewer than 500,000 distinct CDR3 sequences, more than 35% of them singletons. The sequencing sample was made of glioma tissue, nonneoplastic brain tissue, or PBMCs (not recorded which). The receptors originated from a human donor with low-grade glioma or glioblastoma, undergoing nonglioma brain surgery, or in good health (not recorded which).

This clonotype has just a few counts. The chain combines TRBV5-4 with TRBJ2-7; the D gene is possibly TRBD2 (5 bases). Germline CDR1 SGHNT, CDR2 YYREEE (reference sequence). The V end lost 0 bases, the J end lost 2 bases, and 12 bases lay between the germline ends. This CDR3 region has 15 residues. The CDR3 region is CASSLGRTAPYEQYF. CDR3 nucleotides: TGTGCCAGCAGCTTGGGCCGGACTGCCCCCTACGAGCAGTACTTC.

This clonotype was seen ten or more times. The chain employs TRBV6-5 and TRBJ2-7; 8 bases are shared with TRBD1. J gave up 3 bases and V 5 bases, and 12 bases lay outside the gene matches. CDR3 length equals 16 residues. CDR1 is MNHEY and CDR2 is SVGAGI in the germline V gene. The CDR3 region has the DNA TGTGCCAGCAGTAAACAACTGACAGGGGAGTTCTACGAGCAGTACTTC. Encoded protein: CASSKQLTGEFYEQYF.

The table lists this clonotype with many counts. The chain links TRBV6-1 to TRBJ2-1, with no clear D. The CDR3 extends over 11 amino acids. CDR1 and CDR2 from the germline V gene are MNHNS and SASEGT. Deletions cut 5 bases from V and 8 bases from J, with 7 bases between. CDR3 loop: CASSQGHEQFF. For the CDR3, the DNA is TGTGCCAGCAGTCAAGGTCATGAGCAGTTCTTC.

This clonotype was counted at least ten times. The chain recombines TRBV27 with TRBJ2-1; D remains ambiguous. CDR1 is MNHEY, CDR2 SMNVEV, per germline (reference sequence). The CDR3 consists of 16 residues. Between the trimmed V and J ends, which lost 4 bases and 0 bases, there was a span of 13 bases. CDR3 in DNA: TGTGCCAGCAGTTCCTTTGGCGGCCCCTCCTACAATGAGCAGTTCTTC. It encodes CASSSFGGPSYNEQFF.

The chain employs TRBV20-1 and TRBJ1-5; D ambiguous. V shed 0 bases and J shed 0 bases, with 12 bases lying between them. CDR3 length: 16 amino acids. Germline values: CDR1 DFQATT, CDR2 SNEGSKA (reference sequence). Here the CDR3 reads CSARDTLRDSNQPQHF. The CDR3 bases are TGCAGTGCTAGAGATACCCTTCGGGATAGCAATCAGCCCCAGCATTTT.

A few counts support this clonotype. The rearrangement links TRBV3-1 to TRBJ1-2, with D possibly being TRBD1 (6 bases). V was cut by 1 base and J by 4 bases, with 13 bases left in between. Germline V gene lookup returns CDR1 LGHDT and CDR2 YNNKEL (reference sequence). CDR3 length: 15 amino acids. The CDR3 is CASSQGGAPGYGYTF. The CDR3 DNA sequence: TGTGCCAGCAGCCAAGGGGGGGCCCCTGGCTATGGCTACACCTTC.

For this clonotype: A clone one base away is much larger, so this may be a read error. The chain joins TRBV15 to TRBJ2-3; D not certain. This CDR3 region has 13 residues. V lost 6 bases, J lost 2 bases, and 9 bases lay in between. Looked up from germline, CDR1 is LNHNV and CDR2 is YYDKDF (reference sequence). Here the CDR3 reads CATRTAHTDTQYF. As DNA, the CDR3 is TGTGCCACCAGAACCGCACACACAGATACGCAGTATTTT.

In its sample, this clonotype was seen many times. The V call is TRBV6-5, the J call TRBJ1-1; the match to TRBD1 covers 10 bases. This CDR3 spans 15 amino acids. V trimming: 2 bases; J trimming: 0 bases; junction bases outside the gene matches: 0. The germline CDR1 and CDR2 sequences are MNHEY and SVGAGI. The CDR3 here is CASSYGTGVNTEAFF. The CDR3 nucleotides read TGTGCCAGCAGTTACGGGACAGGGGTGAACACTGAAGCTTTCTTT.

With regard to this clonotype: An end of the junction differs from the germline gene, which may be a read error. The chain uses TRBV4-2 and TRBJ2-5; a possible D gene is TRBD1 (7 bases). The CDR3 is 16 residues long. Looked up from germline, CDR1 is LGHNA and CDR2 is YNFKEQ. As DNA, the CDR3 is TGTGCCAGCAGCCAGGAGGGACCAGGGGGGCAAGAGACCAAGTACTTC. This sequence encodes CASSQEGPGGQETKYF.

The CDR3 region has the DNA TGTGCCAGAAATATACTAGCAGCCACCGGGGAGCTGTTTTTT. This gives the protein CARNILAATGELFF. The chain employs TRBV6-6 and TRBJ2-2; tentatively, D is TRBD2 (6 bases). The germline V gene encodes CDR1 MNHNY and CDR2 SVGAGI (reference sequence). There are 14 residues in the CDR3. V gave up 9 bases and J gave up 4 bases, with 15 bases separating them.

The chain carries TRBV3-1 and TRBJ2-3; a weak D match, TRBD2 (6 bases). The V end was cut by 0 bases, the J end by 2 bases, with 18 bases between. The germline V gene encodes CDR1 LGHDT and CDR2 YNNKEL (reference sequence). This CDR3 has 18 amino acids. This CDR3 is CASSQDPTIGGYTDTQYF. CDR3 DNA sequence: TGTGCCAGCAGCCAAGATCCCACTATCGGGGGTTACACAGATACGCAGTATTTT.

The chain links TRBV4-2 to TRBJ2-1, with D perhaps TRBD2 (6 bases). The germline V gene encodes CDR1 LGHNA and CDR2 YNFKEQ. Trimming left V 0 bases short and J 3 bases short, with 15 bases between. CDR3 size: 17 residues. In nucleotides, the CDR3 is TGTGCCAGCAGCCAAGAGGTGGCTAGCGTTTACTACAATGAGCAGTTCTTC. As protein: CASSQEVASVYYNEQFF.

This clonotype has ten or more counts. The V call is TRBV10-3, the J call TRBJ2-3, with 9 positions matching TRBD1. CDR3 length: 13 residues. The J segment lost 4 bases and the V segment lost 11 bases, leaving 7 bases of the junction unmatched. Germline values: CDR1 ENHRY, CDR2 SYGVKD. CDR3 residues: CAAGTGFPDTQYF. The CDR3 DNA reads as TGTGCCGCCGGGACAGGGTTCCCAGATACGCAGTATTTT.

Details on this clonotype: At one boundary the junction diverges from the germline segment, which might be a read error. CDR3 in amino acids: CSARGPSF. The DNA for the CDR3 is TGCAGTGCTAGAGGGCCAAGCTTT. V is TRBV20-1 and J is TRBJ1-1; no reliable D call. Germline-derived CDR1 and CDR2 are DFQATT and SNEGSKA (reference sequence). CDR3 length equals 8 residues.

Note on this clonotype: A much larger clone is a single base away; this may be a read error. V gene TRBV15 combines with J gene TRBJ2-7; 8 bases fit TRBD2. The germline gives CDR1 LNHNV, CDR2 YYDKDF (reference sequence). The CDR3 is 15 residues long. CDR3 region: CATRRVRAGEIEQYF. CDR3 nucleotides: TGTGCCACCAGAAGAGTACGAGCGGGAGAAATTGAGCAGTACTTC.

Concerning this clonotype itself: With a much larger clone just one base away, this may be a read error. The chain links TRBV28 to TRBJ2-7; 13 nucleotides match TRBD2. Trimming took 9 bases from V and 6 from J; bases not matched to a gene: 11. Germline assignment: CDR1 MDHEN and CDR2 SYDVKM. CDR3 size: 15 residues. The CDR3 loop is CARSHRTSGSAEQYF. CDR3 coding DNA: TGTGCCAGAAGTCACCGGACTAGCGGGAGTGCCGAGCAGTACTTC.

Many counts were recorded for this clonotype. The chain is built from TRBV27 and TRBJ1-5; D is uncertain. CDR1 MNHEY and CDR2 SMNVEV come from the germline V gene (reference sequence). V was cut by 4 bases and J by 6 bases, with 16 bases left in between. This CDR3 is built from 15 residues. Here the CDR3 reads CASSSNSGFTQPQHF. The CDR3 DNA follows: TGTGCCAGCAGTTCAAACTCCGGATTCACTCAGCCCCAGCATTTT.

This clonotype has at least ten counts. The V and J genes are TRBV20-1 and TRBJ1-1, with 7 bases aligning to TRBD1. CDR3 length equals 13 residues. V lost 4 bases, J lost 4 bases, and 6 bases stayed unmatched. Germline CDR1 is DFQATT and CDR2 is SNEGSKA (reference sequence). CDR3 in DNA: TGCAGTGCTACGGACAGGCTAGGCACTGAAGCTTTCTTT. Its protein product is CSATDRLGTEAFF.

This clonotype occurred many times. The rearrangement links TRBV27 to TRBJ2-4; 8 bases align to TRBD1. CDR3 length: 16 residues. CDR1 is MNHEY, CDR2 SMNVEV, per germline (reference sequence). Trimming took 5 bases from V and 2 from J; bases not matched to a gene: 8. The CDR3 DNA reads TGTGCCAGCAGTCCTGGACAGGGTCTTTCCAAAAACATTCAGTACTTC. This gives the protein CASSPGQGLSKNIQYF.

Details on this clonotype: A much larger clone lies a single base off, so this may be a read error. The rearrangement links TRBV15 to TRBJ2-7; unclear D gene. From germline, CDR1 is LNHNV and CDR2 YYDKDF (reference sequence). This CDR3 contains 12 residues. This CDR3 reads CASSRSAYEQYF. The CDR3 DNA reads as TGTGCCTCCAGCAGGTCCGCCTACGAGCAGTACTTC.

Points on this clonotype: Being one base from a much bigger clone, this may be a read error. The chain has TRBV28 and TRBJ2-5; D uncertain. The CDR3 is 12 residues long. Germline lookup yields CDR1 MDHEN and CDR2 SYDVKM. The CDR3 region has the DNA TGTGCCAGCAGTCCCTTCCAAGAGACCAAGTACTTC. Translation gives CASSPFQETKYF.

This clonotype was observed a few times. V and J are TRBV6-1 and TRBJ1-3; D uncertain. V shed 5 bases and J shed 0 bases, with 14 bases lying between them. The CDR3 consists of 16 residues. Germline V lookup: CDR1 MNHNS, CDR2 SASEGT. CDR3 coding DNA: TGTGCCAGCAGTTTTAGCGGCTCCAACTCTGGAAACACCATATATTTT. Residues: CASSFSGSNSGNTIYF.